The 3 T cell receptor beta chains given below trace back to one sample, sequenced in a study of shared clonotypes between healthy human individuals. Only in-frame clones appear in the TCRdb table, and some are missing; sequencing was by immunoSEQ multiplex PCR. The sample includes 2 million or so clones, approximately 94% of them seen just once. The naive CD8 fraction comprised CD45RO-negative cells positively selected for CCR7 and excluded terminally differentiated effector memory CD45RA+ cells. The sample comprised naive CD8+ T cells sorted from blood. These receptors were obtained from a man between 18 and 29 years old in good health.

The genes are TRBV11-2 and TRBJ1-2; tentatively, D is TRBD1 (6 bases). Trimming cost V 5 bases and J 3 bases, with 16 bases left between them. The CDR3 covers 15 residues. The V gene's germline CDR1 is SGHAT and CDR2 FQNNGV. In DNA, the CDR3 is TGTGCCAGCAGCGCCCTAGGGGGAAAAGACTATGGCTACACCTTC. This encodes CASSALGGKDYGYTF.

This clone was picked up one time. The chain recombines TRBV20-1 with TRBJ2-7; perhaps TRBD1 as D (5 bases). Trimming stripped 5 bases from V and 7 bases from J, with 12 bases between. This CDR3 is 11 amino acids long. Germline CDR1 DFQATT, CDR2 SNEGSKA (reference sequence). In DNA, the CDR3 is TGCAGTGCTGCCGAGCAGGGTGAGCAGTACTTC. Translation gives CSAAEQGEQYF.

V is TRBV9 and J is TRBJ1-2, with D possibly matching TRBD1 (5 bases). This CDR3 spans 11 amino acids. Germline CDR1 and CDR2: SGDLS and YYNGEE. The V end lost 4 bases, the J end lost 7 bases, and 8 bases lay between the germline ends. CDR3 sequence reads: CASSTGVGYTF. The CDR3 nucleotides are TGTGCCAGCAGCACGGGGGTTGGCTACACCTTC.